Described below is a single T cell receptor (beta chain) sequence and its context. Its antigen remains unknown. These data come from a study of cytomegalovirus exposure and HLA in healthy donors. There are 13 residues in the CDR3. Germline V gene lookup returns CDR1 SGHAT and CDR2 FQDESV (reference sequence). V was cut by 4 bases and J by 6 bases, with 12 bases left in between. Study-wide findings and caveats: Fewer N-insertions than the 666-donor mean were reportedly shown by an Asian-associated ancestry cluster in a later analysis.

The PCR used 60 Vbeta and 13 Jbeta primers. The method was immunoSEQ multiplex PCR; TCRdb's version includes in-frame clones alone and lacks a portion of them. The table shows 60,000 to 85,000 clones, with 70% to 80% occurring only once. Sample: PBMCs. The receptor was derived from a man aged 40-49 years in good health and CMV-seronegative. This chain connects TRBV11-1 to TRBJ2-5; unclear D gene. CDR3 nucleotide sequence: TGTGCCAGCAGCTCGCGATATACCAAGACCCAGTACTTC. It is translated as CASSSRYTKTQYF.